This entry is about one TCR beta chain. The data belong to a study of graft-versus-host responses after intestinal transplantation. Study-wide context: Grafts that recipients had were multivisceral, liver-intestinal, or isolated intestinal transplants.

Assay used: immunoSEQ multiplex PCR; TCRdb lists only in-frame clones, some missing. The sample records nearly 15,000 clones, approximately 59% being singletons. Investigators treated the graft tissue so that it released intraepithelial and lamina propria lymphocytes. Trimming removed 1 base from V and 6 bases from J; junction bases left unmatched: 4. CDR3 length equals 14 residues. The germline V gene has CDR1 LGHNA and CDR2 YSLEER. The genes are TRBV4-3 and TRBJ1-2, with 8 positions matching TRBD1. The input for sequencing was ileum tissue, taken 524 days after transplant. The receptor's source is a human patient who received an intestinal transplant, so some T cells may come from the graft donor. The DNA for the CDR3 is TGCGCCAGCAGCCAAGCCGACAGGGGACATGGCTACACCTTC. Protein: CASSQADRGHGYTF.